The 11 T cell receptor beta chains reported below all come from one sample, sequenced in a study of identical twins. A single record per CDR3 protein comes from TCRdb applying MiXCR to the 5' RACE reads. The table has 650,000 to 800,000 distinct CDR3 sequences, around 8.3% seen once. This sample also belongs to another study, concerning yellow fever vaccine responses in identical twins.

Sequencing was performed on PBMCs. The receptor set was obtained from a woman between 18 and 30 years old in good health.

For the CDR3, the DNA is TGCGCCAGCAGCCAAGATCTGAGGTTAGGAAACACCATATATTTT. This translates into CASSQDLRLGNTIYF. The chain combines TRBV4-1 with TRBJ1-3; D not certain. CDR3 length equals 15 residues. Per germline, CDR1 MGHRA and CDR2 YSYEKL. The V and J ends lost 0 bases and 4 bases respectively, with 10 bases between them.

Comment on this clonotype: A much more abundant neighbour one base away suggests this may be a read error. The chain combines TRBV18 with TRBJ1-5, with D maybe TRBD1 (6 bases). Germline V CDR1 and CDR2: KGHSH, LQKENI. CDR3 size: 15 residues. CDR3 protein: CASSWGAGNNQLQHF. The CDR3 nucleotides are TGTGCCAGCTCGTGGGGGGCAGGGAACAATCAGCTCCAGCATTTT. Full variable domain (remainder filled in from reference TRBV18 and TRBJ1-5): NAGVMQNPRHLVRRRGQEARLRCSPMKGHSHVYWYRQLPEEGLKFMVYLQKENIIDESGMPKERFSAEFPKEGPSILRIQQVVRGDSAAYFCASSWGAGNNQLQHFGDGTRLSIL.

This clonotype was seen a few times. This chain links TRBV2 with TRBJ1-4; TRBD1 might be the D (5 bases). The CDR3 runs 12 residues. The germline CDR1 and CDR2 sequences are SNHLY and FYNNEI. The germline V and J ends were trimmed by 8 bases and 7 bases, with 11 bases remaining between them. The CDR3 reads CASLQGFEKLFF. DNA of the CDR3: TGTGCCAGCCTCCAGGGTTTTGAAAAACTGTTTTTT.

This clonotype appeared a few times. The chain carries TRBV4-1 and TRBJ2-1, with D perhaps given as TRBD1 or TRBD2 (6 bases each). This CDR3 is built from 15 residues. Germline lookup yields CDR1 MGHRA and CDR2 YSYEKL. The V end was cut by 0 bases, the J end by 8 bases, with 14 bases between. The CDR3 loop is CASSQESVGGYEQFF. Here the CDR3 DNA reads TGCGCCAGCAGCCAAGAAAGTGTCGGGGGCTATGAGCAGTTCTTC.

The genes are TRBV10-3 and TRBJ1-1, with D possibly being TRBD1 (6 bases). Trimming took off 3 bases at V and 6 bases at J, with 14 bases between the two ends. The CDR3 spans 14 residues. Germline CDR1 ENHRY, CDR2 SYGVKD. CDR3 loop: CAISDFVRGSEAFF. The CDR3 nucleotides read TGTGCCATCAGTGACTTCGTCAGGGGATCTGAAGCTTTCTTT.

This clonotype has a count of ten or more. The chain is built from TRBV12-3 or TRBV12-4 and TRBJ2-3; D perhaps matches TRBD2 (5 bases). The V gene lost 7 bases and the J gene lost 3 bases, with 20 bases spanning the gap. This CDR3 is 16 amino acids long. The CDR3 is CASTVERGLGTDTQYF. The CDR3 coding sequence is TGTGCCAGCACCGTAGAGAGAGGGCTCGGGACAGATACGCAGTATTTT.

V is TRBV20-1 and J is TRBJ2-5, with 7 bases aligning to TRBD1. Germline CDR1 and CDR2: DFQATT and SNEGSKA (reference sequence). Trimming removed 6 bases from V and 1 base from J; junction bases left unmatched: 5. CDR3 size: 13 residues. The CDR3: CSAVGTVQETQYF. For the CDR3, the DNA is TGCAGTGCCGTAGGGACAGTCCAAGAGACCCAGTACTTC.

CDR3: CASSEKVSVVQFF. The CDR3 DNA is TGTGCCAGCAGTGAAAAGGTGTCAGTCGTGCAGTTCTTC. The V call is TRBV6-1, the J call TRBJ2-1; D ambiguous. The ends were cut back, 2 bases at V and 12 bases at J, with 14 bases in the middle. Germline CDR1 is MNHNS and CDR2 is SASEGT. The length of the CDR3 is 13 residues.

This clonotype was observed at least ten times. One end of the junction is discordant with germline, which a read error may explain. The chain links TRBV24-1 to TRBJ2-3; 10 bases match TRBD1. Germline V CDR1 and CDR2: KGHDR, SFDVKD. This CDR3 has 12 residues. CDR3 nucleotides: TGTGCCACCAGTGATCTCCGGGACAGGGGCCGGTTT. Translation: CATSDLRDRGRF.

This clonotype has a handful of counts. The chain links TRBV11-1 to TRBJ2-7; the D gene is possibly TRBD2 (6 bases). V was trimmed by 6 bases and J by 3 bases, leaving 15 bases between them. In germline, CDR1 is SGHAT, CDR2 FQDESV (reference sequence). This CDR3 comprises 14 residues. This CDR3 is CASRPAGGNYEQYF. CDR3 DNA sequence: TGTGCCAGCAGGCCCGCAGGAGGGAACTACGAGCAGTACTTC.

The V and J genes are TRBV2 and TRBJ1-1, with D perhaps matching TRBD1 (5 bases). The germline V gene has CDR1 SNHLY and CDR2 FYNNEI. This CDR3 comprises 13 residues. V was clipped by 7 bases and J by 4 bases, with 13 bases between them. The CDR3 protein is CASTRDGTTEAFF. Written as DNA, the CDR3 is TGTGCCAGCACCCGGGACGGGACCACTGAAGCTTTCTTT.